The entry below gives a single T cell receptor beta chain sequence along with its context. Its antigen is not known. The sample holds other DNA sequences that translate to the same CDR3. The length of the CDR3 is 14 residues. The V end lost 3 bases, the J end lost 1 base, and 7 bases lay between the germline ends. The germline V gene encodes CDR1 SGHTA and CDR2 FQGNSA. The data stem from a study of cytomegalovirus exposure and HLA in healthy donors. Turning to the study itself: An early release of data contained about 85 million unique TCRs, which came from HLA-typed donors.

The PCR used 60 Vbeta and 13 Jbeta primers. TCRdb's copy holds only in-frame clones and misses some; the assay was immunoSEQ multiplex PCR. The top ten clones hold roughly 2% of a sample with under 200,000 clones, around three quarters of them seen once. Points from the study as a whole: Sequencing depth across donors, presence/absence analyses assumed, was roughly uniform. Among TCR beta chains, those listed as cytomegalovirus-associated numbered 164. The number of N-insertions in an Asian-associated ancestry cluster was reportedly below the approximately 700-donor mean in a later analysis.

This receptor was identified in a man in his fifties in good health and CMV-seropositive. The rearrangement joins TRBV7-2 to TRBJ1-5; perhaps TRBD1 as D (5 bases). The sample comprised PBMCs. The CDR3 is CASSLEGSNQPQHF. Here the CDR3 DNA reads TGTGCCAGCAGCTTGGAGGGGAGCAATCAGCCCCAGCATTTT.